A selection of T cell receptor beta chains follows, all from one sample in a study of T cells in Graves' hyperthyroidism and ophthalmopathy. TCRdb analysed the multiplex PCR reads with MiXCR anew, one entry per CDR3 protein. The profile shows 560,000 or so distinct CDR3 sequences, about 45% of them singletons. The sequencing input was peripheral blood or thyroid tissue (not recorded which). The receptor set was obtained from a woman aged 18-30 years with Graves' hyperthyroidism. The CDR3 runs from the conserved cysteine through the conserved F or W. The order of the fields is V gene, clone size, J gene, D gene, CDR3 DNA, CDR3 protein. D genes are given only for firm matches. The size of a clone is reported for some rows only, either as once, few or many, or as a class for expanded clones.

TRBV19,few,TRBJ1-5,TRBD1,TGTGCCAGTAGACTTGACCGGGGACAGTTCACAAATCAGCCCCAGCATTTT,CASRLDRGQFTNQPQHF
TRBV7-7,many,TRBJ2-5,NA,TGTGCCAGCAGCCCCCACTCACAAGAGACCCAGTACTTC,CASSPHSQETQYF
TRBV7-3,NA,TRBJ1-2,NA,TGTGCCAGCAGCTTCGAGGCTAGCGGCTACACCTTC,CASSFEASGYTF
TRBV10-3,NA,TRBJ1-6,NA,TGTGCCATCAGTGAGTGGGGGAGTTTCCACTTT,CAISEWGSFHF
TRBV6-1,once,TRBJ1-6,NA,TGTGCCAGCTCAAGAAGGGTTGGTTCACCCCTCCACTTT,CASSRRVGSPLHF
TRBV4-1,many,TRBJ1-4,NA,TGCGCCAGCAGCCAAGAGTATGAAAAACTGTTTTTT,CASSQEYEKLFF
TRBV2,few,TRBJ1-5,NA,TGTGCCAGCAGTCTGGAGGGATGGTTTCAGCCCCAGCATTTT,CASSLEGWFQPQHF
TRBV15,many,TRBJ2-7,NA,TGTGCCACCAGCAGACCTCACGGGAGTTCCTACGAGCAGTACTTC,CATSRPHGSSYEQYF
TRBV2,many,TRBJ2-7,NA,TGTGCCAGCACCCAGGACAGTAACTACGAGCAGTACTTC,CASTQDSNYEQYF
TRBV25-1,NA,TRBJ1-5,TRBD1,TGTGCCTGGAGTGTAGGGGGGACAGGGAACCAGCCCCAGCATTTT,CAWSVGGTGNQPQHF
TRBV20-1,many,TRBJ1-2,NA,TGCAGTGCTATACTCCGCGCCCGCGATGGCTACACCTTC,CSAILRARDGYTF
TRBV29-1,many,TRBJ1-1,NA,TGCAGCACATCCCCGGGGAACACTGAAGCTTTCTTT,CSTSPGNTEAFF
TRBV11-3,NA,TRBJ2-3,NA,TGTGCCAGCAGCTTGGTGATAGCAACAGATACGCAGTATTTT,CASSLVIATDTQYF
TRBV9,NA,TRBJ2-5,NA,TGTGCCAGCAGTGAAGAGTCTAGCAGACAAGGGACCCAGTACTTC,CASSEESSRQGTQYF
TRBV29-1,NA,TRBJ1-1,NA,TGCAGTGCTAGCACGATGAACACTGAAGCTTTCTTT,CSASTMNTEAFF
TRBV20-1,NA,TRBJ1-1,TRBD1,TGCAGTGCTAGGGCCACAGGGGTCAGGGTCACTGAAGCTTTCTTT,CSARATGVRVTEAFF
TRBV7-2,NA,TRBJ2-7,NA,TGTGCCAGCAGCCCCGGGTCGATATCCTACGAGCAGTACTTC,CASSPGSISYEQYF
TRBV6-1,NA,TRBJ1-4,TRBD1,TGTGCCAGCAGCCGGACAGGGGGCGGGGAAGAAAAACTGTTTTTT,CASSRTGGGEEKLFF
TRBV19,NA,TRBJ1-2,NA,TGTGCCAGTAGCCGGGACCCTAACTATGGCTACACCTTC,CASSRDPNYGYTF
TRBV5-1,many,TRBJ2-7,NA,TGTGCCAGCAGCTTATACTACGAGCAGTACTTC,CASSLYYEQYF
TRBV20-1,many,TRBJ1-5,NA,TGCAGTGCTAGCCTGGGGAATCAGCCCCAGCATTTT,CSASLGNQPQHF
TRBV10-3,NA,TRBJ1-6,TRBD1,TGTGCCACCAGAGGGACAGGAAATTCACCCCTCCACTTT,CATRGTGNSPLHF
TRBV7-9,NA,TRBJ1-1,NA,TGTGCCAGCAGTCCCCACGCGAACACTGAAGCTTTCTTT,CASSPHANTEAFF
TRBV7-6,NA,TRBJ1-5,NA,TGTGCCAGCAGCTTAGAGGGGGGGATCTTCAATCAGCCCCAGCATTTT,CASSLEGGIFNQPQHF
TRBV12-3/TRBV12-4,medium-sized,TRBJ2-7,NA,TGTGCCAGCAGCCAATCCTACGAGCAGTACTTC,CASSQSYEQYF
TRBV20-1,NA,TRBJ1-1,TRBD1,TGCAGTGCCAGGGGGGTGCAGAACACTGAAGCTTTCTTT,CSARGVQNTEAFF
TRBV25-1,NA,TRBJ1-4,TRBD1,TGTGCCAGCAGTGCAGGGGGCGAGGAAAAACTGTTTTTT,CASSAGGEEKLFF
TRBV6-1,NA,TRBJ1-1,NA,TGTGCCAGCAGTGAATACCCAGGGATGAACACTGAAGCTTTCTTT,CASSEYPGMNTEAFF
TRBV5-1,many,TRBJ1-2,TRBD1,TGCGCCAGCAGCAGACAGGGGAGAGACTACACCTTC,CASSRQGRDYTF
TRBV24-1,NA,TRBJ2-1,NA,TGTGCCACCAGTGATCCGGGACCACGGGGCAATGAGCAGTTCTTC,CATSDPGPRGNEQFF
TRBV10-3,NA,TRBJ1-3,NA,TGTGCCAGCAGTTCCCTTGGAGGAAGAAACACCATATATTTT,CASSSLGGRNTIYF
TRBV15,many,TRBJ2-7,TRBD1,TGTGCCACCAGCAGAGAGGCAGGGGGCCTCTACGAGCAGTACTTC,CATSREAGGLYEQYF
TRBV5-6,few,TRBJ1-2,NA,TGTGCCAGCAGCCCCCGGGAACGTTATGGCTACACCTTC,CASSPRERYGYTF
TRBV7-9,NA,TRBJ1-3,NA,TGTGCCAGCAGCCGAGGCGGGAGTAGCACCATATATTTT,CASSRGGSSTIYF
TRBV9,few,TRBJ2-7,TRBD2,TGTGCCAGCAGCGGAGGGATAGCGGGAGGTTACGAGCAGTACTTC,CASSGGIAGGYEQYF
TRBV5-5,many,TRBJ1-6,NA,TGTGCCAGCAGGGACCGCCGGGACGGAACTAATTCACCCCTCCACTTT,CASRDRRDGTNSPLHF
TRBV3-1,few,TRBJ2-7,NA,TGTGCCAGCAGCCACAGGACCTACGAGCAGTACTTC,CASSHRTYEQYF
TRBV7-3,few,TRBJ1-1,NA,TGTGCCAGCAGCTTAACAGATCTCACTGAAGCTTTCTTT,CASSLTDLTEAFF
TRBV9,NA,TRBJ2-5,TRBD2,TGTGCCAGCAGCCAAGCCCCGGGGCTAGCGGGGGATACCCAGTACTTC,CASSQAPGLAGDTQYF
TRBV7-9,NA,TRBJ2-6,NA,TGTGCCAGCAGCTCGGGGCCGGGGGCCAACGTCCTGACTTTC,CASSSGPGANVLTF
TRBV9,many,TRBJ2-5,TRBD2,TGTGCCAGCAGCCCCGGGACTAGCATGACGGAGACCCAGTACTTC,CASSPGTSMTETQYF
TRBV7-2,NA,TRBJ2-3,NA,TGTGCCAGCAGCTCCCGCGTAGATACGCAGTATTTT,CASSSRVDTQYF
TRBV2,NA,TRBJ1-2,NA,TGTGCCAGCAGTGAAGCGCGCGTGAAGGTAGCTAACTATGGCTACACCTTC,CASSEARVKVANYGYTF
TRBV5-1,many,TRBJ2-6,NA,TGCGCCAGCAGCTTGTCGTGGGGGGCCAACGTCCTGACTTTC,CASSLSWGANVLTF
TRBV2,once,TRBJ2-5,NA,TGTGCCAGCAGTTGGGGTTTCGGTGAGACCCAGTACTTC,CASSWGFGETQYF
TRBV20-1,few,TRBJ1-5,NA,TGCAGTGCGGTACGGGACAACAATCAGCCCCAGCATTTT,CSAVRDNNQPQHF
TRBV15,many,TRBJ1-2,TRBD1,TGTGCCACCAGCAGATCCCGGACAGGGGGGTACTATGGCTACACCTTC,CATSRSRTGGYYGYTF
TRBV7-3,few,TRBJ2-7,TRBD2,TGTGCCAGCAGCAAATCTAGCGGGGTCTCCTACGAGCAGTACTTC,CASSKSSGVSYEQYF
TRBV10-1,NA,TRBJ1-5,NA,TGCGCCAGCGGGGACGGTAGCAATCAGCCCCAGCATTTT,CASGDGSNQPQHF
TRBV7-8,NA,TRBJ1-4,NA,TGTGCCAGCAGCCCATCCCGGGGTGCTCTCGAGGAACTGTTTTTT,CASSPSRGALEELFF
TRBV19,NA,TRBJ1-6,NA,TGTGCCTGGAGTGTACGGCGGACGGCGGATTCACCCCTCCACTTT,CAWSVRRTADSPLHF
TRBV10-3,NA,TRBJ2-7,TRBD2,TGTGCTAGACACGGACTAGCGGGGTCCTACGAGCAGTACTTC,CARHGLAGSYEQYF